A selection of T cell receptor beta chains follows, all from one sample in a study of shared clonotypes between healthy human individuals. Data came from immunoSEQ multiplex PCR; TCRdb stores just in-frame clones and leaves some out. The sample holds under 2.5 million clones, 85% to 95% seen once. The sequencing sample was made of naive CD4+ T cells from PBMCs. These receptor sequences come from a man between 18 and 35 years old in good health. Some clones in this sample may be carry-over from other donors' samples. Both conserved end residues are part of each CDR3.

>13|TRBV25-1|TRBJ1-2
CASSDAYRDGYTF
>14|TRBV27|TRBJ2-2
CASSLWGGTGELFF
>15|TRBV18|TRBJ2-7
CASSPVGRNLYEQYF
>17|TRBV7-8|TRBJ2-5
CASSLGGGLGIQETQYF
>16|TRBV11-2|TRBJ2-3
CASSLVFGTLSDTQYF
>14|TRBV6-5|TRBJ1-2
CASSYLDGGYGYTF
>15|TRBV5-1|TRBJ2-7
CASSLGTVLGGEQYF
>18|TRBV7-3|TRBJ2-1
CASSLTYPGLAGDNEQFF
>13|TRBV28|TRBJ2-7
CASSTSPRSEQYF
>15|TRBV12-1|TRBJ1-1
CASSPPGGGRAEAFF
>14|TRBV11-1|TRBJ1-5
CASDGGHNNQPQHF
>14|TRBV5-6|TRBJ2-3
CASSRGKDTDTQYF
>14|TRBV7-9|TRBJ1-1
CASSLTALNTEAFF
>14|TRBV28|TRBJ1-2
CASTPLGANYGYTF
>15|TRBV27|TRBJ1-1
CASSLSTRQSTEAFF
>11|TRBV5-5|TRBJ1-2
CASSLGAGYTF
>14|TRBV28|TRBJ1-2
CASTSGQRNYGYTF
>13|TRBV29-1|TRBJ2-2
CSVVSLNTGELFF
>16|TRBV9|TRBJ1-4
CASSASPSRVAEKLFF
>14|TRBV7-2|TRBJ2-3
CASSLAGGEDTQYF
>15|TRBV4-2|TRBJ2-5
CASSQTETVQSAQYF
>14|TRBV5-1|TRBJ2-3
CASSIGFFTDTQYF
>13|TRBV11-2|TRBJ1-4
CASSRDRWEKLFF
>15|TRBV19|TRBJ2-1
CASSITGGRYNEQFF
>15|TRBV28|TRBJ1-4
CASSGRGQPNEKLFF
>15|TRBV27|TRBJ1-1
CASRRSGTVNTEAFF
>16|TRBV27|TRBJ2-3
CASSLMGLAPTDTQYF
>16|TRBV2|TRBJ1-1
CASFGGRLTGNTEAFF
>16|TRBV7-9|TRBJ2-1
CASSLARLAGYNEQFF
>15|TRBV28|TRBJ2-3
CASSPQVGVGDTQYF
>14|TRBV19|TRBJ1-3
CASSTTVSGNTIYF
>14|TRBV2|TRBJ2-5
CASRMIMHEETQYF
>12|TRBV7-9|TRBJ2-7
CASISGSYEQYF
>15|TRBV18|TRBJ1-2
CASSPAGQGVAGYTF
>14|TRBV28|TRBJ1-2
CASSLSHRIYGYTF
>14|TRBV15|TRBJ1-4
CATSRGTGGEKLFF
>15|TRBV27|TRBJ1-1
CASSPRQVMNTEAFF
>14|TRBV6-1|TRBJ1-5
CASSESYSNQPQHF
>14|TRBV29-1|TRBJ1-5
CSVRTGGTNQPQHF
>16|TRBV28|TRBJ1-3
CASSLGGQHSGNTIYF
>13|TRBV5-1|TRBJ2-7
CASSSTTQYEQYF
>14|TRBV4-3|TRBJ2-3
CASSRGGRADTQYF
>14|TRBV7-3|TRBJ1-1
CASSQQGASTEAFF
>14|TRBV28|TRBJ2-5
CASSSDRVQETQYF
>15|TRBV19|TRBJ2-7
CASSHKGTSSYEQYF
>16|TRBV28|TRBJ1-1
CASPGTGKTGRTEAFF
>16|TRBV9|TRBJ2-3
CASSVVGGYSTDTQYF
>15|TRBV7-3|TRBJ2-2
CASSLLGENTGELFF
>14|TRBV28|TRBJ2-3
CASSLGGAAGTQYF
>15|TRBV28|TRBJ2-7
CASSPSGAMSYEQYF
>14|TRBV7-9|TRBJ2-7
CASSLGVGRYEQYF